The present TCR beta chain was sequenced within a study of cytomegalovirus exposure and HLA in healthy donors. Study outcomes and limitations: With high specificity and sensitivity, the classifier reportedly diagnosed cytomegalovirus status.

A word on this clone: The antigen remains undetermined.

Healthy donors of bone marrow made up the group. PCR employed 60 Vbeta and 13 Jbeta primers. Libraries were prepared by immunoSEQ multiplex PCR; TCRdb keeps only in-frame clonotypes and omits some of them. Of around 94,000 clones detected, 75% to 85% appear once; the ten largest clones hold roughly 5%. With 8 bases removed from V and 4 bases from J, the gap between germline ends came to 11 bases. Germline V gene data show CDR1 as MNHEY and CDR2 as SMNVEV (reference sequence). The CDR3 covers 12 residues. This sequence was found in a woman between 40 and 55 years old in good health and CMV-seronegative. The chain combines TRBV27 with TRBJ1-1; D gene uncertain. Sequenced input: PBMCs. This CDR3 reads CASLGLATEAFF. In DNA form, the CDR3 reads TGTGCCAGCCTAGGTTTAGCCACTGAAGCTTTCTTT.